This T cell receptor beta chain was captured by sequencing in a study of T cell responses to AZD1222 COVID-19 vaccine. At the level of the study: It was second doses at about 4 or about 12 weeks that were pooled. Study results and limitations: None of the repertoires were sampled until the peak T cell response had passed. Only a handful of people who got AZD1222 tested seropositive at baseline.

V gave up 0 bases and J gave up 5 bases, with 8 bases separating them. This CDR3 has 14 amino acids. Germline loops: CDR1 SNHLY, CDR2 FYNNEI. TCRdb keeps only in-frame clones here, not all; method: immunoSEQ multiplex PCR. The data show fewer than 100,000 clones, just over 90% seen once. To note about this clone: Antigen: not known.

The chain has TRBV2 and TRBJ1-5; D is uncertain. The source was peripheral blood, collected on day 0 of AZD1222 vaccination. The receptor was derived from an adult in good health. CDR3 in amino acids: CASSEARIDQPQHF. The CDR3 bases are TGTGCCAGCAGTGAAGCGAGGATAGATCAGCCCCAGCATTTT. The full variable domain, its missing parts supplied by reference TRBV2 and TRBJ1-5, is EPEVTQTPSHQVTQMGQEVILRCVPISNHLYFYWYRQILGQKVEFLVSFYNNEISEKSEIFDDQFSVERPDGSNFTLKIRSTKLEDSAMYFCASSEARIDQPQHFGDGTRLSIL.